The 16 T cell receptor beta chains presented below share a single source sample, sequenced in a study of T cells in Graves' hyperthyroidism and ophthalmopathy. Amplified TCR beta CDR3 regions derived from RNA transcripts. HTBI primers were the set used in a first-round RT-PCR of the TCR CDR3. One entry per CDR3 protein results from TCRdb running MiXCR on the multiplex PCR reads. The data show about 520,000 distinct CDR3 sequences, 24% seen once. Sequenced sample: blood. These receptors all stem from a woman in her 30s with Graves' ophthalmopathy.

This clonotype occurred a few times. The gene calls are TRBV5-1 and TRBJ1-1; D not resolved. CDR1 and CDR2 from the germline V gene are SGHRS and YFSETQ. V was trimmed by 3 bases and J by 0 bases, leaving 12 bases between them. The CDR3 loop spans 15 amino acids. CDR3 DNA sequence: TGCGCCAGCAGCTCGTTGTCAAGGGTGAACACTGAAGCTTTCTTT. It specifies CASSSLSRVNTEAFF. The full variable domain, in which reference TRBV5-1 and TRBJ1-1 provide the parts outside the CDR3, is KAGVTQTPRYLIKTRGQQVTLSCSPISGHRSVSWYQQTPGQGLQFLFEYFSETQRNKGNFPGRFSGRQFSNSRSEMNVSTLELGDSALYLCASSSLSRVNTEAFFGQGTRLTVV.

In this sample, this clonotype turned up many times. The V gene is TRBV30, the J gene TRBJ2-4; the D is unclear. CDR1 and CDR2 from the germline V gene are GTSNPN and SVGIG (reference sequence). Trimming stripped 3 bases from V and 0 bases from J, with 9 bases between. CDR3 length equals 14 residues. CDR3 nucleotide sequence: TGTGCCTGGAGCCAGCTACTAGCCAAAAACATTCAGTACTTC. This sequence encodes CAWSQLLAKNIQYF.

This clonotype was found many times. CDR3 amino acids: CASSSKSGGVWSYEQYF. CDR3 nucleotide sequence: TGTGCCAGCAGCTCAAAAAGCGGGGGTGTCTGGTCCTACGAGCAGTACTTC. The genes are TRBV13 and TRBJ2-7, with 8 bases lining up with TRBD2. The germline CDR1 and CDR2 sequences are PRHDT and FYEKMQ (reference sequence). The CDR3 spans 17 residues. Trimming at V came to 4 bases and at J to 1 base, leaving 12 bases not matched to a gene.

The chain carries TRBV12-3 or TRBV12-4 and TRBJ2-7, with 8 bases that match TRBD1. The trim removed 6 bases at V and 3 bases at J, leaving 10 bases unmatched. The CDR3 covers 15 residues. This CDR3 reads CASSPRDRNIYEQYF. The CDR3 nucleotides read TGTGCCAGCAGCCCCCGGGACAGGAATATCTACGAGCAGTACTTC.

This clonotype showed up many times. CDR3 bases: TGTGCCAGCAGCTGGGGACTGCTGATTTCTGGGGCCAACGTCCTGACTTTC. This gives the protein CASSWGLLISGANVLTF. The chain combines TRBV7-8 with TRBJ2-6; D may be TRBD2 (6 bases). With 4 bases removed from V and 1 base from J, the gap between germline ends came to 14 bases. From germline, CDR1 is SGHVS and CDR2 FQNEAQ. The CDR3 sequence is 17 residues long.

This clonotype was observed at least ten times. The CDR3 DNA reads TGTGCCAGCAGCTTAGAAGCAGAGGGAGGCAGGTCACCCCTCCACTTT. It codes for CASSLEAEGGRSPLHF. The chain has TRBV7-2 and TRBJ1-6; no clear D gene. The V end was cut by 1 base, the J end by 10 bases, with 17 bases between. There are 16 residues in the CDR3. Germline-derived CDR1 and CDR2 are SGHTA and FQGNSA.

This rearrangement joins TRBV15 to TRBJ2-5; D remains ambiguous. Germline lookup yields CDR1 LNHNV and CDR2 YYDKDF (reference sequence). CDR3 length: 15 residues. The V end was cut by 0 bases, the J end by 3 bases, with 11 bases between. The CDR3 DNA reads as TGTGCCACCAGCAGAGATCTGAACAGCGAAGAGACCCAGTACTTC. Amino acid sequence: CATSRDLNSEETQYF.

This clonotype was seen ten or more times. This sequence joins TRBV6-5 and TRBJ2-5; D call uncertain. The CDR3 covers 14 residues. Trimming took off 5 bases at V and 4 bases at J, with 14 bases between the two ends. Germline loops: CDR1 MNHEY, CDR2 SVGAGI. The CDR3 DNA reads TGTGCCAGCAGTCCCCAGGTCGGGCTAGAGACCCAGTACTTC. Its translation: CASSPQVGLETQYF.

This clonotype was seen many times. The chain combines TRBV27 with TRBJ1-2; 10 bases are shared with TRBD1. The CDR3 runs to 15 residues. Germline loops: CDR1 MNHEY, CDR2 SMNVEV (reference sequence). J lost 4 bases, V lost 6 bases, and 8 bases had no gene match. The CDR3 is CASRGGDRGFYGYTF. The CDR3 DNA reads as TGTGCCAGCAGGGGGGGGGACAGGGGATTCTATGGCTACACCTTC.

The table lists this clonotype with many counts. CDR3 nucleotides: TGTGCCAGCACCACCAACCCCGGAAACACCATATATTTT. Translating gives CASTTNPGNTIYF. The gene calls are TRBV6-2 or TRBV6-3 and TRBJ1-3; no reliable D call. The V end was cut by 7 bases, the J end by 4 bases, with 11 bases between. CDR1 and CDR2 from the germline V gene are MNHEY and SVGEGT. CDR3 length: 13 amino acids.

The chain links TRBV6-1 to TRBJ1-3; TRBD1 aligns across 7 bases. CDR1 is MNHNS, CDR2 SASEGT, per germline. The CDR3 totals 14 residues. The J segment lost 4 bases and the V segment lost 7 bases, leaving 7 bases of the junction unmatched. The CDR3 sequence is CASTPGTAGNTIYF. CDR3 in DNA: TGTGCCAGCACCCCCGGGACAGCCGGAAACACCATATATTTT.

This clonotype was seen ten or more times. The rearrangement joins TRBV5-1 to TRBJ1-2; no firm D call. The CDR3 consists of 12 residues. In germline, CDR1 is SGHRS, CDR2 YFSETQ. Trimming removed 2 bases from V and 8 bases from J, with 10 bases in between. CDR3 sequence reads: CASSFWGDGYTF. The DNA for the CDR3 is TGCGCCAGCAGCTTCTGGGGTGACGGCTACACCTTC.

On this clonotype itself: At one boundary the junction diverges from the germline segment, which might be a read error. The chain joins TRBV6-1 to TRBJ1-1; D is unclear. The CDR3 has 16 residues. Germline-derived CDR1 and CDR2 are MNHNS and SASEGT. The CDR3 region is CASTEEFTEPYTEAFF. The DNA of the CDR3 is TGTGCCAGCACTGAAGAGTTTACAGAGCCATACACTGAAGCTTTCTTC.

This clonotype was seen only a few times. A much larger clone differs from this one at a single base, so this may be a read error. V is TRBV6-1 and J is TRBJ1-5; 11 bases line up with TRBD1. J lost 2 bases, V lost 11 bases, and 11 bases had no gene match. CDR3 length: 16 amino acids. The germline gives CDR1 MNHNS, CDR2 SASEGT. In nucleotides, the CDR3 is TGTGCCGGCACGCACGGGACAGGGGGTCGCAATCAGCCCCAGCATTTT. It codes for CAGTHGTGGRNQPQHF.

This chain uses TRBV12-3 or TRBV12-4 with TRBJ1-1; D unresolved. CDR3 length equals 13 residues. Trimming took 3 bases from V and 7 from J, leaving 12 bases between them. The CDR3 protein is CASSFTAGSEAFF. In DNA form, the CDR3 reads TGTGCCAGCAGTTTTACGGCTGGGAGTGAAGCTTTCTTT.

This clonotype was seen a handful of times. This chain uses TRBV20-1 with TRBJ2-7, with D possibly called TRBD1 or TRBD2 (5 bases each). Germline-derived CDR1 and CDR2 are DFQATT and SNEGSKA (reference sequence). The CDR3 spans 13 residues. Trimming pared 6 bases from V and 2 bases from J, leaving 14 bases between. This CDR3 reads CSAIPGPTYEQYF. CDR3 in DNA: TGCAGTGCAATTCCGGGGCCTACCTACGAGCAGTACTTC.